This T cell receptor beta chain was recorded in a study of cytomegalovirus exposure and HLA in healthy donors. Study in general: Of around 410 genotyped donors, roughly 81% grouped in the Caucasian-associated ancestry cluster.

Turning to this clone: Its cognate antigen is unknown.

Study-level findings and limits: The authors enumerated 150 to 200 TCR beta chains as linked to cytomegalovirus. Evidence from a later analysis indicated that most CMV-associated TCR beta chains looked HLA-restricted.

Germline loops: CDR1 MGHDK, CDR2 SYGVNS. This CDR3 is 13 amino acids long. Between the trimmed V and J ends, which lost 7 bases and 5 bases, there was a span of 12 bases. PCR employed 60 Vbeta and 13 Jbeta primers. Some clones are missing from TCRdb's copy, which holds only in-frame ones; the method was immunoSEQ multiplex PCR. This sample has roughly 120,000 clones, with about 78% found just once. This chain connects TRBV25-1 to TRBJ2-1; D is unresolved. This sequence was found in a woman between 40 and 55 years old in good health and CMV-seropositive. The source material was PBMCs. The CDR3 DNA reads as TGTGCCAGCACCGGAGCCGAAAACAATGAGCAGTTCTTC. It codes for CASTGAENNEQFF.